Shown below are 26 T cell receptor beta chains from a single sample sequenced in a study of beta chain features in type 1 diabetes. Reverse transcription of all isolated RNA meant that expressed TCRB transcripts were sequenced. The assay was immunoSEQ multiplex PCR, and TCRdb's table has in-frame clones only and misses some. In the table there are 150,000 to 170,000 clones, roughly 8.1% of which are singletons. The sample consisted of central memory CD4+ T cells from blood. These receptors were obtained from a man younger than 30 in good health.

This clone occurred a few times. J is TRBJ1-1 and V is TRBV9; D not certain. The germline V and J ends were trimmed by 4 bases and 1 base, with 14 bases remaining between them. This CDR3 has 15 amino acids. CDR1 SGDLS and CDR2 YYNGEE come from the germline V gene. DNA of the CDR3: TGTGCCAGCAGCCCTTGGACGGGAGGGAACACTGAAGCTTTCTTT. This encodes CASSPWTGGNTEAFF.

This clone was recorded many times. The chain employs TRBV9 and TRBJ2-7, with 7 bases fitting TRBD1. Germline V gene data show CDR1 as SGDLS and CDR2 as YYNGEE. The CDR3 has 14 amino acids. J gave up 2 bases and V 0 bases, and 2 bases lay outside the gene matches. The CDR3 DNA reads as TGTGCCAGCAGCGTAGGGACAGGACCCTACGAGCAGTACTTC. It specifies CASSVGTGPYEQYF.

The rearrangement joins TRBV19 to TRBJ2-5, with 8 bases that match TRBD2. This CDR3 has 16 residues. Per germline, CDR1 LNHDA and CDR2 SQIVND (reference sequence). V shed 3 bases and J 2 bases; nucleotides not matched to a gene: 8. Here the CDR3 reads CASSIGGRPRQETQYF. The CDR3 coding sequence is TGTGCCAGTAGTATTGGCGGGAGGCCTCGTCAAGAGACCCAGTACTTC.

This clone was seen a handful of times. The chain recombines TRBV2 with TRBJ2-2; 9 bases map to TRBD2. Losses at the gene ends were 6 bases for V and 6 bases for J; bases not matched to a gene: 11. Germline CDR1 reads SNHLY; CDR2 reads FYNNEI. CDR3 length: 16 amino acids. Here the CDR3 DNA reads TGTGCCAGCAGAACATCCGGGACTAGCCGTGCCGGGGAGCTGTTTTTT. Its translation: CASRTSGTSRAGELFF.

This clone was recorded many times. This chain joins TRBV7-9 and TRBJ1-5; unclear D gene. Germline lookup yields CDR1 SEHNR and CDR2 FQNEAQ (reference sequence). The CDR3 has 13 residues. Trimming pared 1 base from V and 9 bases from J, leaving 10 bases between. The DNA of the CDR3 is TGTGCCAGCAGCTTAGGGGCAGAGATGCCCCAGCATTTT. Its translation is CASSLGAEMPQHF.

The chain combines TRBV7-2 with TRBJ1-2, with D perhaps TRBD1 (6 bases). Germline assignment: CDR1 SGHTA and CDR2 FQGNSA. Trimming removed 3 bases at V and 4 bases at J, with 12 bases between. This CDR3 has 14 amino acids. Here the CDR3 DNA reads TGTGCCAGCAGCTTCGACAGGAAAGTCTATGGCTACACCTTC. Translated, it gives CASSFDRKVYGYTF. The full variable domain, in which reference TRBV7-2 and TRBJ1-2 provide the parts outside the CDR3, is GAGVSQSPSNKVTEKGKDVELRCDPISGHTALYWYRQSLGQGLEFLIYFQGNSAPDKSGLPSDRFSAERTGGSVSTLTIQRTQQEDSAVYLCASSFDRKVYGYTFGSGTRLTVV.

This clone occurred a few times. This chain links TRBV29-1 with TRBJ2-1; 10 nucleotides agree with TRBD2. The CDR3 runs 16 residues. With V trimmed by 6 bases and J by 6 bases, 14 bases remained unmatched. CDR1 is SQVTM and CDR2 is ANQGSEA in the germline V gene. DNA for the CDR3: TGCAGCGTCGCAACGATAGCGGGAGGACGAGGCAATGAGCAGTTCTTC. Its translation is CSVATIAGGRGNEQFF.

This chain uses TRBV7-6 with TRBJ2-3; D is uncertain. V gave up 2 bases and J gave up 0 bases, with 6 bases separating them. The CDR3 length is 14 residues. Germline V gene data show CDR1 as SGHVS and CDR2 as FNYEAQ. The CDR3 nucleotides are TGTGCCAGCAGCTTACCTACTAGCACAGATACGCAGTATTTT. This translates into CASSLPTSTDTQYF.

The V call is TRBV7-9, the J call TRBJ1-3; no firm D call. This CDR3 spans 14 amino acids. Germline CDR1 is SEHNR and CDR2 is FQNEAQ (reference sequence). V dropped 5 bases and J dropped 0 bases, with 8 bases sitting between them. CDR3 in DNA: TGTGCCAGCAGCCCGACAATCTCTGGAAACACCATATATTTT. This sequence encodes CASSPTISGNTIYF.

This chain joins TRBV5-5 and TRBJ2-1; 7 nucleotides align to TRBD1. Germline V lookup: CDR1 SGHKS, CDR2 YYEKEE (reference sequence). This CDR3 contains 14 residues. The J segment lost 8 bases and the V segment lost 5 bases, leaving 10 bases of the junction unmatched. The CDR3 protein is CASRRQGQSDEQFF. CDR3 bases: TGTGCCAGCAGACGACAGGGACAGTCGGATGAGCAGTTCTTC.

This clone was seen only a few times. The rearrangement joins TRBV18 to TRBJ2-5; possibly TRBD1 for D (5 bases). Gene TRBJ2-7 matches the end of the DNA better, so the J call may be wrong. The CDR3 has 15 amino acids. The V gene's germline CDR1 is KGHSH and CDR2 LQKENI. This chain's CDR3 is CASSPPTAQRYEQYF. In DNA, the CDR3 is TGTGCCAGCTCACCACCGACAGCTCAACGCTACGAGCAGTACTTC.

This clone was observed a handful of times. The chain joins TRBV5-1 to TRBJ2-7; D is unresolved. The CDR3 is made up of 13 amino acids. V lost 0 bases to trimming and J lost 4 bases, with 8 bases between them. The germline V gene encodes CDR1 SGHRS and CDR2 YFSETQ. The CDR3 nucleotides are TGCGCCAGCAGCTTGGGAGGTGGATACGAGCAGTACTTC. Translating gives CASSLGGGYEQYF.

The CDR3 loop reads CASSLHGLGTGAEQYF. As DNA, the CDR3 is TGCGCCAGCAGCTTGCATGGTTTAGGGACAGGGGCCGAGCAGTACTTC. V gene TRBV5-1 combines with J gene TRBJ2-7; 10 bases line up with TRBD1. The germline CDR1 and CDR2 sequences are SGHRS and YFSETQ. CDR3 length: 16 residues. V lost 1 base and J lost 6; bases outside the gene matches: 10. Variable domain in full (rest from reference TRBV5-1 and TRBJ2-7): KAGVTQTPRYLIKTRGQQVTLSCSPISGHRSVSWYQQTPGQGLQFLFEYFSETQRNKGNFPGRFSGRQFSNSRSEMNVSTLELGDSALYLCASSLHGLGTGAEQYFGPGTRLTVT.

This clone appeared a few times. The chain has TRBV7-9 and TRBJ1-3, with no clear D. Trimming removed 6 bases from V and 0 bases from J, with 15 bases in between. CDR1 is SEHNR and CDR2 is FQNEAQ in the germline V gene (reference sequence). The CDR3 is made up of 16 amino acids. CDR3 DNA sequence: TGTGCCAGCAGACCCCAACCGATCAGCTCTGGAAACACCATATATTTT. This gives the protein CASRPQPISSGNTIYF.

This chain connects TRBV7-3 to TRBJ2-7, with 7 nucleotides matching TRBD1. Germline CDR1 reads SGHTA; CDR2 reads FQGTGA. CDR3 size: 12 residues. V shed 5 bases, J shed 5 bases, and the junction held 3 bases outside the gene matches. The chain's CDR3 is CASSPQGNEQYF. The CDR3 nucleotides read TGTGCCAGCAGCCCACAGGGGAACGAGCAGTACTTC.

J is TRBJ2-3 and V is TRBV7-3; the match to TRBD1 covers 9 bases. Trimming took 5 bases from V and 1 from J; bases not matched to a gene: 4. CDR1 SGHTA and CDR2 FQGTGA come from the germline V gene. This CDR3 has 15 residues. CDR3 sequence: CASSVQGAGTDTQYF. DNA for the CDR3: TGTGCCAGCAGCGTACAGGGGGCGGGCACAGATACGCAGTATTTT.

The table lists this clone with a few counts. CDR3: CSLSSGGNYNEQFF. The CDR3 DNA is TGCAGCTTGTCTAGCGGGGGGAATTACAATGAGCAGTTCTTC. The chain combines TRBV29-1 with TRBJ2-1, with 11 bases matching TRBD2. CDR1 and CDR2 from the germline V gene are SQVTM and ANQGSEA. With V trimmed by 8 bases and J by 4 bases, 7 bases remained unmatched. There are 14 residues in the CDR3.

V is TRBV7-2 and J is TRBJ1-2; D gene unclear. This CDR3 has 15 amino acids. Trimming shortened V by 3 bases and J by 2 bases, and 13 bases separated the two germline ends. Germline CDR1 and CDR2: SGHTA and FQGNSA. As DNA, the CDR3 is TGTGCCAGCAGCTTCTACAGCACCCCGAACTATGGCTACACCTTC. This encodes CASSFYSTPNYGYTF.

This clone was seen ten or more times. The V and J genes are TRBV29-1 and TRBJ2-7, with 9 nucleotides matching TRBD1. From germline, CDR1 is SQVTM and CDR2 ANQGSEA. This CDR3 has 15 residues. Losses at the gene ends were 0 bases for V and 3 bases for J; bases not matched to a gene: 6. The CDR3 bases are TGCAGCGTTGAAGACCCCCTGACAGGGGGCTACGAGCAGTACTTC. Translating it yields CSVEDPLTGGYEQYF.

CDR3 in DNA: TGTGCCAGCAGCCAAGATGGGACAGGGCCTCAGCCCCAGCATTTT. Its translation: CASSQDGTGPQPQHF. The chain carries TRBV4-2 and TRBJ1-5, with TRBD1 matching 9 bases. V lost 0 bases and J lost 6; bases outside the gene matches: 3. Germline values: CDR1 LGHNA, CDR2 YNFKEQ. This CDR3 is built from 15 residues.

This chain links TRBV7-9 with TRBJ2-2; D perhaps matches TRBD2 (5 bases). Trimming pared 4 bases from V and 5 bases from J, leaving 17 bases between. CDR3 length equals 16 residues. Germline V gives CDR1 SEHNR, CDR2 FQNEAQ (reference sequence). The CDR3: CASSSSIRGWTGELFF. DNA of the CDR3: TGTGCCAGCAGCTCCTCTATCCGGGGATGGACCGGGGAGCTGTTTTTT.

A few counts support this clone. The chain recombines TRBV6-5 with TRBJ1-2; D is unclear. The V gene lost 4 bases and the J gene lost 4 bases, with 7 bases spanning the gap. This CDR3 has 12 amino acids. Germline lookup yields CDR1 MNHEY and CDR2 SVGAGI. The CDR3 DNA is TGTGCCAGCAGTTTAGCCGGCTATGGCTACACCTTC. Translation gives CASSLAGYGYTF.

There are a few counts of this clone. The V call is TRBV9, the J call TRBJ1-3; D is unresolved. The CDR3 loop spans 15 amino acids. V lost 4 bases and J lost 4, with 15 bases in between. Germline CDR1 and CDR2: SGDLS and YYNGEE. CDR3 nucleotide sequence: TGTGCCAGCAGCCTAAATCCCCTTGCGGGAAACACCATATATTTT. Protein sequence: CASSLNPLAGNTIYF.

CDR3 sequence: CASWTHLAVGEETQYF. In DNA, the CDR3 is TGTGCCAGCTGGACCCACCTAGCGGTAGGTGAAGAGACCCAGTACTTC. V gene TRBV21-1 combines with J gene TRBJ2-5; the DNA was not compared with TRBD2, the D call given in the table. TRBV21-1 is shown as a pseudogene. The length of the CDR3 is 16 residues.

This clone was counted only a few times. The genes are TRBV9 and TRBJ2-5, with D tentatively TRBD2 (6 bases). This CDR3 has 15 amino acids. CDR1 and CDR2 from the germline V gene are SGDLS and YYNGEE. V was shortened by 0 bases and J by 3 bases, with 12 bases between the two germline ends. CDR3 coding DNA: TGTGCCAGCAGCGTAGGACCGACGGGGGAAGAGACCCAGTACTTC. Its protein product is CASSVGPTGEETQYF.

This CDR3 reads CASSTGGGFETQYF. The CDR3 DNA is TGTGCCAGCAGTACAGGGGGCGGCTTTGAGACCCAGTACTTC. V gene TRBV6-6 combines with J gene TRBJ2-5; 9 bases align to TRBD1. Germline values: CDR1 MNHNY, CDR2 SVGAGI (reference sequence). The CDR3 sequence is 14 residues long. J gave up 5 bases and V 5 bases, and 6 bases lay outside the gene matches.